This paragraph covers one T cell receptor beta chain sequence. The data are from a study of technical replicates of blood from a few donors. The length of the CDR3 is 13 residues. Unmatched junction bases numbered 4, after V lost 4 bases and J lost 5 bases. Germline V gene lookup returns CDR1 SGHDT and CDR2 YYEEEE. Repertoires were generated with immunoSEQ multiplex PCR, while TCRdb's copy carries only in-frame clones and drops some. The data hold 45,000 to 60,000 clones, with about 95% observed a single time. This rearrangement joins TRBV5-6 to TRBJ2-7; the match to TRBD1 covers 9 bases. This TCR was sampled from a human donor in good health. Some clones in this sample may be carry-over from other donors' samples. Sequenced sample: PBMCs. The CDR3 here is CASSTGQGDEQYF. The CDR3 DNA reads TGTGCCAGCAGCACGGGACAGGGTGACGAGCAGTACTTC.